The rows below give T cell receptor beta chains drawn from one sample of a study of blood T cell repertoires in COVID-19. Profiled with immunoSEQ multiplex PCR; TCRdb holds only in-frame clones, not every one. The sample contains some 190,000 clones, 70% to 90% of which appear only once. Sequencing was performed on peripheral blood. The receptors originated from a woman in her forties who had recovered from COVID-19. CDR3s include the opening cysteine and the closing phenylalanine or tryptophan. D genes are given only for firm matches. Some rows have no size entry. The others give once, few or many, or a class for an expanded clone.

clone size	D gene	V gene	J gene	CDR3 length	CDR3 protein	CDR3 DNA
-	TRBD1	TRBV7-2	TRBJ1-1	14	CASSIQGAGTEAFF	TGTGCCAGCAGCATCCAGGGGGCAGGGACTGAAGCTTTCTTT
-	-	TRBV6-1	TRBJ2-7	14	CASSEAGPSYEQYF	TGTGCCAGCAGTGAGGCGGGACCCTCCTACGAGCAGTACTTC
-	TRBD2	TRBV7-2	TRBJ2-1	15	CASSPGLAGNNEQFF	TGTGCCAGCAGCCCGGGACTAGCGGGGAACAATGAGCAGTTCTTC
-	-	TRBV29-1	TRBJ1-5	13	CSVARDKNQPQHF	TGCAGCGTTGCCCGGGACAAGAATCAGCCCCAGCATTTT
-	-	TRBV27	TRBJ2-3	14	CASRRLGFTDTQYF	TGTGCCAGCAGGCGGCTGGGTTTCACAGATACGCAGTATTTT
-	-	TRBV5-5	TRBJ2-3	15	CASSWGPLNPDTQYF	TGTGCCAGCAGCTGGGGCCCTCTTAATCCGGATACGCAGTATTTT
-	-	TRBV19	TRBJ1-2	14	CASSMVQPGYGYTF	TGTGCCAGTAGTATGGTCCAACCCGGCTATGGCTACACCTTC
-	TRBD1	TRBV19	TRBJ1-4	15	CASSPNQGAGEKLFF	TGTGCCAGTAGTCCGAACCAGGGGGCCGGTGAAAAACTGTTTTTT
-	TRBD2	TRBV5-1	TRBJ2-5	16	CASSSSAGGTGETQYF	TGCGCCAGCAGCTCCTCAGCGGGAGGGACCGGAGAGACCCAGTACTTC
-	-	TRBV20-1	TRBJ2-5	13	CSASLQGRETQYF	TGCAGTGCTAGTCTGCAGGGGAGAGAGACCCAGTACTTC
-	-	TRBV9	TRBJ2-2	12	CASSVRQGGLFF	TGTGCCAGCAGCGTACGTCAGGGAGGGCTGTTTTTT
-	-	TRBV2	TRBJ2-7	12	CASSIISYEQYF	TGTGCCAGCAGTATTATCTCCTACGAGCAGTACTTC
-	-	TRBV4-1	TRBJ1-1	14	CASSQPDRIPEAFF	TGCGCCAGCAGCCAACCAGACAGGATCCCTGAAGCTTTCTTT
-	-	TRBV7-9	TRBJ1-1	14	CASSLGGTDPEAFF	TGTGCCAGCAGCTTAGGGGGCACGGATCCTGAAGCTTTCTTT
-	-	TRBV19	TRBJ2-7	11	CASSHSYEQYF	TGTGCCAGTAGTCATTCCTACGAGCAGTACTTC
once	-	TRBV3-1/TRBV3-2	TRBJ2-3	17	CASSQALWTYYTDTQYF	TGTGCCAGCAGCCAAGCGTTGTGGACTTATTACACAGATACGCAGTATTTT
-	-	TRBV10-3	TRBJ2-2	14	CAISEEGGTGELFF	TGTGCCATCAGTGAGGAGGGAGGAACCGGGGAGCTGTTTTTT
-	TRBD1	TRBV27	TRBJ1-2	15	CASSLRDRGIKGYTF	TGTGCCAGCAGCCTCCGGGACAGGGGAATAAAGGGCTACACCTTC
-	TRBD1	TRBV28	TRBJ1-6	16	CASSPTGAYYNSPLHF	TGTGCCAGCAGTCCGACAGGGGCTTACTATAATTCACCCCTCCACTTT
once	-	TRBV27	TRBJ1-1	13	CASSTFMNTEAFF	TGTGCCAGCAGTACTTTTATGAACACTGAAGCTTTCTTT
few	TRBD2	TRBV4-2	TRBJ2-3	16	CASSLGLAEGTDTQYF	TGTGCCAGCAGCCTTGGACTAGCGGAGGGGACAGATACGCAGTATTTT
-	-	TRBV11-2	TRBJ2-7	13	CASSPNRAYEQYF	TGTGCCAGCAGCCCGAACAGGGCCTACGAGCAGTACTTC
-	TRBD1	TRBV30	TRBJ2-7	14	CAWQTGRGGYEQYF	TGTGCCTGGCAGACAGGGCGAGGCGGCTACGAGCAGTACTTC
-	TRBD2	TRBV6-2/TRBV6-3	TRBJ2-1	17	CASSYLGLAGGNNEQFF	TGTGCCAGCAGTTACCTAGGACTAGCGGGAGGAAACAATGAGCAGTTCTTC
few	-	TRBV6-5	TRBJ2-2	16	CASSYTGNANTGELFF	TGTGCCAGCAGTTACACCGGGAATGCGAACACCGGGGAGCTGTTTTTT
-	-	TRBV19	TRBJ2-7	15	CASSMGGTVSSEQYF	TGTGCCAGTAGTATGGGCGGGACAGTATCTTCCGAGCAGTACTTC
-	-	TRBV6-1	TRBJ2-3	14	CASSEAGAKDTQYF	TGTGCCAGCAGTGAAGCAGGAGCTAAAGATACGCAGTATTTT
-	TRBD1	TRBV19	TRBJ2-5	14	CASSPTGERETQYF	TGTGCCAGTAGCCCGACAGGGGAGAGGGAGACCCAGTACTTC
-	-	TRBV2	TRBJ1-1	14	CASSDRAWNTEAFF	TGTGCCAGCAGCGACAGAGCTTGGAACACTGAAGCTTTCTTT
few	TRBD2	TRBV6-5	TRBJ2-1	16	CASSYSRNPSGRGYVF	TGTGCCAGCAGTTACTCGAGGAACCCTAGCGGGAGGGGTTACGTCTTC
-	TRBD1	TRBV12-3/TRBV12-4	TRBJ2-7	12	CASTTTGGKSFF	TGTGCCAGCACCACGACAGGGGGAAAGTCGTTTTTC
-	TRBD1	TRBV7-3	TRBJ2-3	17	CASSLTGTGDGTDTQYF	TGTGCCAGCAGCTTAACCGGGACAGGGGACGGCACAGATACGCAGTATTTT